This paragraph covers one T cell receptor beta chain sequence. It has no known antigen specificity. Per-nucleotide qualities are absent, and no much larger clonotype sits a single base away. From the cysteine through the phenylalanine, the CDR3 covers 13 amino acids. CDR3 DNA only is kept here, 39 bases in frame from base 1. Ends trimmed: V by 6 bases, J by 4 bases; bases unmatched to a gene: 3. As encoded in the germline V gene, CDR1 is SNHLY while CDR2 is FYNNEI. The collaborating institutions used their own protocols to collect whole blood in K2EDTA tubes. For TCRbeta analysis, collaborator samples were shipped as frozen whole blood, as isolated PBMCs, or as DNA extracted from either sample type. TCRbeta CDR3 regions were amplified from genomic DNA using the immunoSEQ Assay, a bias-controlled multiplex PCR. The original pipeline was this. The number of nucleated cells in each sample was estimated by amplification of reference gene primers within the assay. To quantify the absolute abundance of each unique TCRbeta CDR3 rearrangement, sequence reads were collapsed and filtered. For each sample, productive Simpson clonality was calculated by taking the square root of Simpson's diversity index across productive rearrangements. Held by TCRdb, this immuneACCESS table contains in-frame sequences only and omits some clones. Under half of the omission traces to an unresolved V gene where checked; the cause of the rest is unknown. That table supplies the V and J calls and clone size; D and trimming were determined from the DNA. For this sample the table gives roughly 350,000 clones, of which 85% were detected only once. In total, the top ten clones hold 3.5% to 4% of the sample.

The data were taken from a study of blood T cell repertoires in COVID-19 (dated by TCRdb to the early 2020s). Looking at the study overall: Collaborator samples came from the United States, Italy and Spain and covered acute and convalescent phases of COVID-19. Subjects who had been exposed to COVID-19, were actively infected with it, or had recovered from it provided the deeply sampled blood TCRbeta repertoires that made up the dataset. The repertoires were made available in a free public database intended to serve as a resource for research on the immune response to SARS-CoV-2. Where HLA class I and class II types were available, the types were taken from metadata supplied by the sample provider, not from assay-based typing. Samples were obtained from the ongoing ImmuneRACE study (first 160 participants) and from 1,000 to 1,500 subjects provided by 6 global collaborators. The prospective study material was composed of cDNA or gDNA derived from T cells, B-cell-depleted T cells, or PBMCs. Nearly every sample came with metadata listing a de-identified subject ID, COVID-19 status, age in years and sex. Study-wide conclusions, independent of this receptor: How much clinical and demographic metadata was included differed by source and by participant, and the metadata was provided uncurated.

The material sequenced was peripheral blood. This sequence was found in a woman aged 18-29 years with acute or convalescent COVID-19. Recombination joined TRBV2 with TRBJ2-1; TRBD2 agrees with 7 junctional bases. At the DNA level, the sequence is TGTGCCAGCAGGCGGGAGCGATACAATGAGCAGTTCTTC. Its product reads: CASRRERYNEQFF.